This TCR beta chain originates from a study of blood T cell repertoires in COVID-19. Study at large: Some COVID-19 samples were acute and others convalescent; all came from the United States, Italy and Spain. Sources were T cells, B-cell-depleted T cells, or PBMCs; the material itself was cDNA or gDNA.

Under the authors' procedure: Nucleated cell number was recorded as an estimate derived from reference gene primer amplification. The repertoire was sequenced with immunoSEQ multiplex PCR; TCRdb's copy has only in-frame clones and lacks some. D and trimming come from the DNA, and the V and J calls and clone size come from that table. The sample gives about 190,000 clones, around 77% of which show up once; around 16% is in the top ten. CDR1 and CDR2 (germline): MDHEN, SYDVKM. V shed 6 bases and J shed 0 bases, with 14 bases lying between them. CDR3 length: 15 residues. Sequences were obtained from peripheral blood. The genes are TRBV28 and TRBJ1-2; weak D call: TRBD1 (6 bases). The TCR comes from a man in his 60s with active or convalescent COVID-19. The CDR3 DNA sequence: TGTGCCAGCAGCCCACAGGGAAGAGCTAACTATGGCTACACCTTC. As protein: CASSPQGRANYGYTF.